The 20 T cell receptor beta chains below come from one sample, sequenced in a study of graft-versus-host responses after intestinal transplantation. The method was immunoSEQ multiplex PCR; TCRdb's version includes in-frame clones alone and lacks a portion of them. This table has about 130,000 clones, 92% appearing once. Which antigens these TCRs recognize remains unknown. The specimen was unstimulated CD4+ T cells sorted from spleen or lymph node cells, collected before intestinal transplant. The receptors were sampled from a human donor who received an intestinal transplant.

V and J are TRBV28 and TRBJ1-5; D is uncertain. V was shortened by 3 bases and J by 4 bases, with 7 bases between the two germline ends. Germline V gene lookup returns CDR1 MDHEN and CDR2 SYDVKM. This CDR3 spans 13 amino acids. This CDR3 is CASSFFGNQPQHF. For the CDR3, the DNA is TGTGCCAGCAGTTTTTTCGGGAATCAGCCCCAGCATTTT.

Only one count was recorded for this clone. CDR3 sequence reads: CASSVEQKGTSGINEQFF. CDR3 DNA: TGTGCCAGCAGCGTCGAGCAGAAAGGGACTAGCGGGATCAATGAGCAGTTCTTC. The chain has TRBV7-9 and TRBJ2-1; TRBD2 agrees at 13 bases. Germline CDR1 is SEHNR and CDR2 is FQNEAQ (reference sequence). This CDR3 has 18 amino acids. V dropped 5 bases and J dropped 6; count of bases not matched to a gene: 13. Together with reference TRBV7-9 and TRBJ2-1, the CDR3 gives the full variable domain: DTGVSQNPRHKITKRGQNVTFRCDPISEHNRLYWYRQTLGQGPEFLTYFQNEAQLEKSRLLSDRFSAERPKGSFSTLEIQRTEQGDSAMYLCASSVEQKGTSGINEQFFGPGTRLTVL.

The chain combines TRBV7-2 with TRBJ1-1; D ambiguous. Trimming took 1 base from V and 1 from J, leaving 7 bases between them. The CDR3 spans 14 residues. Germline loops: CDR1 SGHTA, CDR2 FQGNSA. In DNA form, the CDR3 reads TGTGCCAGCAGCTTAGGTTGGGGGAACACTGAAGCTTTCTTT. This encodes CASSLGWGNTEAFF.

This clone has just one count. The J gene is TRBJ2-3, the V gene TRBV5-5; D gene ambiguous. Germline CDR1 SGHKS, CDR2 YYEKEE (reference sequence). Trimming shortened V by 4 bases and J by 1 base, and 10 bases separated the two germline ends. The length of the CDR3 is 14 residues. The CDR3 DNA reads as TGTGCCAGCAGCGACCTTAGGGGCACAGATACGCAGTATTTT. Residues: CASSDLRGTDTQYF.

The chain uses TRBV5-5 and TRBJ1-1; perhaps TRBD1 as D (6 bases). The V and J ends lost 4 bases and 5 bases respectively, with 9 bases between them. Germline loops: CDR1 SGHKS, CDR2 YYEKEE (reference sequence). This CDR3 contains 12 residues. The CDR3: CASSRGGTEAFF. DNA for the CDR3: TGTGCCAGCAGCCGAGGGGGGACTGAAGCTTTCTTT.

The rearrangement uses TRBV29-1 and TRBJ2-3, with 9 bases lining up with TRBD2. The CDR3 has 16 amino acids. V was pared by 1 base and J by 0 bases, with 5 bases of the junction left unmatched. CDR1 is SQVTM, CDR2 ANQGSEA, per germline. The CDR3 sequence: CSVEGLAEMSTDTQYF. The CDR3 DNA follows: TGCAGCGTTGAAGGACTAGCGGAAATGAGCACAGATACGCAGTATTTT.

The CDR3 nucleotides read TGTGCCAGCAAAGGACTACTGTCAAGAGGGGATACGCAGTATTTT. Its translation: CASKGLLSRGDTQYF. The V gene is TRBV27, the J gene TRBJ2-3; TRBD2 might be the D (6 bases). Germline assignment: CDR1 MNHEY and CDR2 SMNVEV (reference sequence). This CDR3 region has 15 residues. V shed 7 bases and J shed 6 bases, with 20 bases lying between them.

This clone was seen only a few times. This chain connects TRBV28 to TRBJ1-1; D not certain. Trimming took off 2 bases at V and 1 base at J, with 5 bases between the two ends. Per germline, CDR1 MDHEN and CDR2 SYDVKM. This CDR3 has 13 residues. The chain's CDR3 is CASSLIGNTEAFF. The CDR3 DNA sequence: TGTGCCAGCAGTTTAATCGGGAACACTGAAGCTTTCTTT.

The chain combines TRBV6-6 with TRBJ2-2; perhaps TRBD1 as D (6 bases). Germline CDR1 and CDR2: MNHNY and SVGAGI (reference sequence). V was shortened by 2 bases and J by 5 bases, with 9 bases between the two germline ends. The CDR3 runs to 14 residues. In DNA form, the CDR3 reads TGTGCCAGCAGTTACCTGGGACAAACCGGGGAGCTGTTTTTT. This encodes CASSYLGQTGELFF.

The rearrangement uses TRBV28 and TRBJ2-7; D remains ambiguous. The CDR3 is made up of 14 amino acids. V was clipped by 6 bases and J by 6 bases, with 18 bases between them. Looked up from germline, CDR1 is MDHEN and CDR2 is SYDVKM. The CDR3 DNA sequence: TGTGCCAGCAGCCAAGCCACCCCAGGTGGCGAGCAGTACTTC. This sequence encodes CASSQATPGGEQYF.

V is TRBV30 and J is TRBJ2-1, with 9 nucleotides matching TRBD2. Germline V gene data show CDR1 as GTSNPN and CDR2 as SVGIG (reference sequence). The CDR3 contains 18 residues. V lost 3 bases and J lost 4; bases outside the gene matches: 16. As DNA, the CDR3 is TGTGCCTGGAGCTGGGGACTAGCAAATATACCCTCGTACAATGAGCAGTTCTTC. This sequence encodes CAWSWGLANIPSYNEQFF.

This rearrangement joins TRBV28 to TRBJ1-5; D ambiguous. Germline V gives CDR1 MDHEN, CDR2 SYDVKM. There are 12 residues in the CDR3. With 5 bases removed from V and 5 bases from J, the gap between germline ends came to 7 bases. This CDR3 reads CASSPLDQPQHF. The CDR3 DNA follows: TGTGCCAGCAGTCCCCTAGATCAGCCCCAGCATTTT.

This chain uses TRBV9 with TRBJ2-3; 15 nucleotides agree with TRBD2. J gave up 3 bases and V 3 bases, and 11 bases lay outside the gene matches. Germline CDR1 reads SGDLS; CDR2 reads YYNGEE. The CDR3 loop spans 19 amino acids. The CDR3 DNA sequence: TGTGCCAGCAGCGCCTCCGGGACTAGCGGGAGGTTAAGGACAGATACGCAGTATTTT. Translated, it gives CASSASGTSGRLRTDTQYF.

V is TRBV30 and J is TRBJ1-4, with D perhaps matching TRBD1 (5 bases). This CDR3 is built from 13 residues. CDR1 is GTSNPN and CDR2 is SVGIG in the germline V gene (reference sequence). Trimming removed 8 bases from V and 0 bases from J, with 10 bases in between. The CDR3 sequence is CAMGRATNEKLFF. CDR3 coding DNA: TGTGCCATGGGGCGGGCAACTAATGAAAAACTGTTTTTT.

This sequence joins TRBV5-1 and TRBJ1-1, with a weak D call TRBD1 (6 bases). Trimming cost V 5 bases and J 0 bases, with 17 bases left between them. This CDR3 contains 16 residues. Germline-derived CDR1 and CDR2 are SGHRS and YFSETQ. CDR3 in DNA: TGCGCCAGCAGAAAAGGGGGGACCTTCATGAACACTGAAGCTTTCTTT. Its translation is CASRKGGTFMNTEAFF.

This chain connects TRBV7-3 to TRBJ2-6, with TRBD1 as a possible D gene (6 bases). CDR3 length equals 20 residues. CDR1 is SGHTA and CDR2 is FQGTGA in the germline V gene. Trimming took off 1 base at V and 0 bases at J, with 19 bases between the two ends. DNA of the CDR3: TGTGCCAGCAGCTTAATAGGGGTGGGGACACCCACCTCTGGGGCCAACGTCCTGACTTTC. This translates into CASSLIGVGTPTSGANVLTF.

The J gene is TRBJ1-4, the V gene TRBV30; weak D call: TRBD1 (5 bases). CDR1 GTSNPN and CDR2 SVGIG come from the germline V gene (reference sequence). V lost 4 bases, J lost 5 bases, and 14 bases lay in between. This CDR3 contains 14 residues. CDR3 protein: CAWTRGRVNEKLFF. In DNA form, the CDR3 reads TGTGCCTGGACCCGGGGCAGGGTAAATGAAAAACTGTTTTTT.

The V and J genes are TRBV6-1 and TRBJ2-7; the match to TRBD2 covers 8 bases. With 6 bases clipped from V and 4 bases from J, the junction kept 8 bases outside the gene matches. The CDR3 runs to 14 residues. Germline lookup yields CDR1 MNHNS and CDR2 SASEGT. This CDR3 is CASRPGLVGYEQYF. In DNA form, the CDR3 reads TGTGCCAGCAGGCCGGGACTAGTGGGGTACGAGCAGTACTTC.

This chain joins TRBV11-2 and TRBJ2-1; TRBD2 aligns across 8 bases. The CDR3 length is 16 residues. V was clipped by 4 bases and J by 7 bases; unmatched bases: 12. Germline lookup yields CDR1 SGHAT and CDR2 FQNNGV. CDR3 sequence: CASSSLLAVKTNEQFF. The CDR3 DNA follows: TGTGCCAGCAGCTCTCTACTAGCGGTTAAGACTAATGAGCAGTTCTTC. Using reference TRBV11-2 and TRBJ2-1 for the parts outside the CDR3, the full variable domain is EAGVAQSPRYKIIEKRQSVAFWCNPISGHATLYWYQQILGQGPKLLIQFQNNGVVDDSQLPKDRFSAERLKGVDSTLKIQPAKLEDSAVYLCASSSLLAVKTNEQFFGPGTRLTVL.

The chain joins TRBV21-1 to TRBJ2-1; the DNA was not used to check the table's D call, TRBD2. TRBV21-1 is reported as a pseudogene. The CDR3 is made up of 17 amino acids. The CDR3 nucleotides are TGTGCCAGCAGCAAAGGTGAAAGCGGGAGGGCTTTAAATGAGCAGTTCTTC. Its translation is CASSKGESGRALNEQFF.